This T cell receptor (beta chain) was recorded in a study of T-cell memory formation after mild COVID-19. Study-level findings and limits: Pre-infection memory showed some responding clones, and this suggested that cross-reactive memory joined. A second wave expanding day 15 to 37 was CD4+-biased; contracting clones were balanced.

This clonotype appeared many times. Its matching antigen is unknown. The CDR3 is made up of 15 amino acids. Looked up from germline, CDR1 is SGHNT and CDR2 is YYREEE (reference sequence). Losses at the gene ends were 0 bases for V and 2 bases for J; bases not matched to a gene: 1. Barcoded TCR alpha and TCR beta cDNA libraries with UMIs came from 5'RACE using constant-segment primers. TCRdb reprocessed the 5' RACE reads via MiXCR and lists one record per CDR3 protein. Here the sample spans about 500,000 distinct CDR3 sequences, about a fifth being singletons. V is TRBV5-4 and J is TRBJ2-3; 9 bases agree with TRBD2. Sequencing was performed on PBMCs or a T cell subset sorted from them (not recorded which). This sequence was found in an adult woman who had mild COVID-19 (a few samples of this study predate the infection). Cell type and time point are not known. Here the CDR3 DNA reads TGTGCCAGCAGCTTGGGCGGGGGGGCCACAGATACGCAGTATTTT. Its translation: CASSLGGGATDTQYF.